What follows is one TCR beta chain and its context. The use of a sample-barcoded 5' primer and a J-beta primer mix characterized a second PCR of roughly 6 to 11 cycles. TCRdb called the 5' RACE reads again in MiXCR, with one record for every CDR3 protein. Here the sample spans under 950,000 distinct CDR3 sequences, 22% being singletons. The source of the sample is a study of blood T cells in healthy people across ages. Study-wide background: Template-switching capture recovered about one barcoded beta molecule per two T cells.

Germline V CDR1 and CDR2: SGHVS, FNYEAQ. V was shortened by 6 bases and J by 8 bases, with 16 bases between the two germline ends. The length of the CDR3 is 13 residues. The clonotype was recovered from a man in his 70s in good health. This chain joins TRBV7-6 and TRBJ1-2; TRBD1 might be the D (6 bases). Sequences were obtained from blood. CDR3 residues: CASSLQGMRGYTF. In nucleotides, the CDR3 is TGTGCCAGCAGTTTACAGGGTATGAGGGGCTACACCTTC.